What follows are 30 T cell receptor beta chains derived from one specimen sequenced in a study of Ad26.COV2.S vaccination and SARS-CoV-2 variants. Regarding treatment: about 20 received Ad26.COV2.S at low or high dose, single or two shots; several received placebo; per-sample allocation not given. Samples analyzed were those drawn on day 63 after the first vaccine or placebo injection. Profiled with immunoSEQ multiplex PCR; TCRdb holds only in-frame clones, not every one. Among approximately 450,000 clones listed, around nine tenths were seen once. Source: peripheral blood, taken in a trial of Ad26.COV2.S vaccine versus placebo. The receptors stem from a person between 18 and 59 years old who received the Ad26.COV2.S COVID-19 vaccine or a placebo.

This chain uses TRBV27 with TRBJ2-7; D not resolved. The CDR3 extends over 14 amino acids. Germline V gene sequence: CDR1 MNHEY, CDR2 SMNVEV (reference sequence). V was trimmed by 3 bases and J by 2 bases, leaving 11 bases between them. The CDR3 nucleotides are TGTGCCAGCAGTTTTTTTCCGGGTGCCTACGAGCAGTACTTC. Translation: CASSFFPGAYEQYF.

The chain combines TRBV30 with TRBJ2-1; tentative D call: TRBD2 (5 bases). This CDR3 region has 12 residues. CDR1 is GTSNPN, CDR2 SVGIG, per germline (reference sequence). V was shortened by 2 bases and J by 4 bases, with 6 bases between the two germline ends. CDR3 sequence reads: CAWSTGYNEQFF. The CDR3 coding sequence is TGTGCCTGGAGTACGGGGTACAATGAGCAGTTCTTC.

J is TRBJ2-1 and V is TRBV7-2, with 9 nucleotides matching TRBD1. V trimming: 1 base; J trimming: 8 bases; junction bases outside the gene matches: 9. This CDR3 spans 16 amino acids. Looked up from germline, CDR1 is SGHTA and CDR2 is FQGNSA. CDR3 protein: CASSLVGGQGFDEQFF. The CDR3, as DNA: TGTGCCAGCAGCTTAGTAGGGGGACAGGGTTTCGATGAGCAGTTCTTC.

The V gene is TRBV6-2 or TRBV6-3, the J gene TRBJ2-4; D might be TRBD1 (5 bases). Germline lookup yields CDR1 MNHEY and CDR2 SVGEGT. V was trimmed by 2 bases and J by 0 bases, leaving 20 bases between them. The CDR3 consists of 19 residues. The CDR3 DNA is TGTGCCAGCAGTTACACCCCTCTAGGACAATGGGTAGCCAAAAACATTCAGTACTTC. Protein sequence: CASSYTPLGQWVAKNIQYF.

The V gene is TRBV4-1, the J gene TRBJ2-2, with D perhaps being TRBD1 or TRBD2 (5 bases each). V was pared by 1 base and J by 3 bases, with 21 bases between. Germline CDR1 is MGHRA and CDR2 is YSYEKL. CDR3 size: 19 residues. CDR3 protein: CASSQALRGLRRDTGELFF. CDR3 sequence (DNA): TGCGCCAGCAGCCAAGCTCTGAGGGGCTTAAGGCGGGACACCGGGGAGCTGTTTTTT.

The rearrangement uses TRBV2 and TRBJ1-4; no reliable D call. The CDR3 is made up of 14 amino acids. CDR1 is SNHLY and CDR2 is FYNNEI in the germline V gene. V lost 11 bases to trimming and J lost 5 bases, with 18 bases between them. CDR3 loop: CAGRSGSLNEKLFF. The CDR3 nucleotides are TGTGCCGGTAGATCGGGGAGCCTCAATGAAAAACTGTTTTTT.

This clone was counted once. Here the CDR3 reads CASSLASTGGHNSPLHF. The DNA of the CDR3 is TGTGCCAGCAGCTTAGCCTCCACAGGGGGCCATAATTCACCCCTCCACTTT. This chain links TRBV7-6 with TRBJ1-6; TRBD1 aligns across 9 bases. The germline gives CDR1 SGHVS, CDR2 FNYEAQ. V was clipped by 0 bases and J by 5 bases; unmatched bases: 5. The CDR3 consists of 17 residues.

This rearrangement joins TRBV7-2 to TRBJ2-7; 9 bases match TRBD2. The germline CDR1 and CDR2 sequences are SGHTA and FQGNSA. The V segment lost 1 base and the J segment 6 bases; nucleotides outside the gene matches: 10. CDR3 length equals 16 residues. CDR3 nucleotide sequence: TGTGCCAGCAGCTTAGACCCGGGACTAGCCGGATTCGAGCAGTACTTC. This sequence encodes CASSLDPGLAGFEQYF.

V usage is TRBV6-2 or TRBV6-3 and J usage is TRBJ2-5; a weak D match, TRBD2 (5 bases). CDR1 and CDR2 (germline): MNHEY, SVGEGT. The germline V and J ends were trimmed by 2 bases and 5 bases, with 18 bases remaining between them. This CDR3 is 16 amino acids long. The CDR3 coding sequence is TGTGCCAGCAGTTACCCCCAGGTGGGAGCAGATGAGACCCAGTACTTC. It encodes CASSYPQVGADETQYF.

The rearrangement links TRBV3-1 (or the pseudogene TRBV3-2) to TRBJ2-7; 8 bases agree with TRBD2. The CDR3 loop spans 16 amino acids. Losses at the gene ends were 0 bases for V and 4 bases for J; bases not matched to a gene: 8. The germline CDR1 and CDR2 sequences are LGHDT and YNNKEL (reference sequence). DNA of the CDR3: TGTGCCAGCAGCCAAGAATCGGAAAGCGGGAGTTACGAGCAGTACTTC. Its translation: CASSQESESGSYEQYF.

The chain uses TRBV4-1 and TRBJ1-2; D unresolved. V lost 1 base and J 6 bases, leaving 12 bases between the germline ends. This CDR3 contains 14 residues. From germline, CDR1 is MGHRA and CDR2 YSYEKL. Here the CDR3 reads CASSQGLGADGYTF. For the CDR3, the DNA is TGCGCCAGCAGCCAAGGATTGGGAGCGGATGGCTACACCTTC.

The chain joins TRBV5-1 to TRBJ1-1, with no clear D. Germline values: CDR1 SGHRS, CDR2 YFSETQ. This CDR3 has 13 amino acids. Trimming stripped 4 bases from V and 3 bases from J, with 10 bases between. CDR3 amino acids: CASSVRWDTEAFF. DNA of the CDR3: TGCGCCAGCAGCGTCCGGTGGGACACTGAAGCTTTCTTT.

The chain is built from TRBV29-1 and TRBJ1-1; D gene ambiguous. V was trimmed by 5 bases and J by 0 bases, leaving 4 bases between them. From germline, CDR1 is SQVTM and CDR2 ANQGSEA. The CDR3 contains 11 residues. DNA of the CDR3: TGCAGCGTTTGGGTGAACACTGAAGCTTTCTTT. Amino acids: CSVWVNTEAFF.

This clone was found once. The V call is TRBV5-1, the J call TRBJ1-2, with 9 bases that match TRBD1. Germline V gene lookup returns CDR1 SGHRS and CDR2 YFSETQ. V shed 3 bases, J shed 3 bases, and the junction held 3 bases outside the gene matches. The CDR3 consists of 14 residues. The CDR3: CASSYTGGHYGYTF. The CDR3 bases are TGCGCCAGCAGCTATACAGGGGGCCACTATGGCTACACCTTC. The entire variable domain, with the rest obtained from reference TRBV5-1 and TRBJ1-2, is as follows: KAGVTQTPRYLIKTRGQQVTLSCSPISGHRSVSWYQQTPGQGLQFLFEYFSETQRNKGNFPGRFSGRQFSNSRSEMNVSTLELGDSALYLCASSYTGGHYGYTFGSGTRLTVV.

The J gene is TRBJ2-1, the V gene TRBV27; 13 bases are a match to TRBD2. The CDR3 totals 15 residues. Trimming removed 6 bases from V and 8 bases from J; junction bases left unmatched: 7. The germline V gene encodes CDR1 MNHEY and CDR2 SMNVEV (reference sequence). The DNA for the CDR3 is TGTGCCAGCAGACCGTGGACTAGCGGGAGCTATGAGCAGTTCTTC. It encodes CASRPWTSGSYEQFF.

V usage is TRBV9 and J usage is TRBJ2-5; D is uncertain. The V end lost 4 bases, the J end lost 3 bases, and 10 bases lay between the germline ends. This CDR3 comprises 13 residues. Germline CDR1 is SGDLS and CDR2 is YYNGEE. The CDR3 DNA is TGTGCCAGCAGCTTGAATCTGAAAGAGACCCAGTACTTC. The encoded protein is CASSLNLKETQYF.

V and J are TRBV5-5 and TRBJ2-7; D not certain. V lost 3 bases to trimming and J lost 0 bases, with 7 bases between them. The CDR3 sequence is 13 residues long. In germline, CDR1 is SGHKS, CDR2 YYEKEE (reference sequence). The CDR3 DNA sequence: TGTGCCAGCAGCTGGGAACACTCCTACGAGCAGTACTTC. Translating it yields CASSWEHSYEQYF.

The chain recombines TRBV12-5 with TRBJ1-2, with D possibly TRBD1 on 5 matching bases. Trimming pared 7 bases from V and 3 bases from J, leaving 12 bases between. The CDR3 loop spans 13 amino acids. The germline V gene encodes CDR1 LGHNT and CDR2 FRNRAP. The CDR3: CASAFGQDYGYTF. In DNA form, the CDR3 reads TGTGCTAGTGCCTTCGGACAAGACTATGGCTACACCTTC.

The chain uses TRBV7-3 and TRBJ2-1; D is perhaps TRBD2 (6 bases). V lost 1 base, J lost 0 bases, and 10 bases lay in between. The CDR3 totals 16 residues. Germline CDR1 is SGHTA and CDR2 is FQGTGA. CDR3 sequence: CASSLIGGNSYNEQFF. CDR3 sequence (DNA): TGTGCCAGCAGCTTAATCGGCGGGAACTCCTACAATGAGCAGTTCTTC.

The chain is built from TRBV12-3 or TRBV12-4 and TRBJ2-7, with TRBD1 as a possible D gene (5 bases). V lost 5 bases and J 7 bases, leaving 12 bases between the germline ends. There are 12 residues in the CDR3. The CDR3 here is CASSSPGWEQYF. CDR3 DNA: TGTGCCAGCAGTAGTCCAGGGTGGGAGCAGTACTTC.

The chain couples TRBV7-3 to TRBJ2-2; D is unclear. The V end lost 5 bases, the J end lost 4 bases, and 8 bases lay between the germline ends. Per the germline V gene, CDR1 is SGHTA and CDR2 is FQGTGA. CDR3 length equals 13 residues. As DNA, the CDR3 is TGTGCCAGCAGCCCTAGTGGCACCGGGGAGCTGTTTTTT. Translating it yields CASSPSGTGELFF.

The gene calls are TRBV11-3 and TRBJ2-1, with a tentative D call TRBD2 (5 bases). CDR1 is SGHNT, CDR2 YENEEA, per germline. V lost 2 bases to trimming and J lost 8 bases, with 16 bases between them. The CDR3 spans 15 residues. The chain's CDR3 is CASSLHPGSVDEQFF. The CDR3 DNA follows: TGTGCCAGCAGCTTACATCCGGGATCGGTCGATGAGCAGTTCTTC.

The V and J genes are TRBV7-2 and TRBJ2-7; D possibly corresponds to TRBD2 (6 bases). CDR3 size: 14 residues. The V gene's germline CDR1 is SGHTA and CDR2 FQGNSA. Trimming cost V 5 bases and J 6 bases, with 17 bases left between them. The CDR3 region has the DNA TGTGCCAGCAGCCCCCTCGGAGGGATGGGCGAGCAGTACTTC. Translating gives CASSPLGGMGEQYF.

V gene TRBV25-1 combines with J gene TRBJ2-7; D could derive from TRBD1 or TRBD2 (5 bases each). Germline CDR1 reads MGHDK; CDR2 reads SYGVNS. This CDR3 has 18 amino acids. V was cut by 1 base and J by 3 bases, with 22 bases left in between. The CDR3 nucleotides are TGTGCCAGCAGTGAATCCAACAGTAAGCGGACATCTTACTACGAGCAGTACTTC. It yields the protein CASSESNSKRTSYYEQYF.

The gene calls are TRBV29-1 and TRBJ2-5; 8 nucleotides match TRBD1. V was pared by 4 bases and J by 4 bases, with 8 bases of the junction left unmatched. The germline V gene encodes CDR1 SQVTM and CDR2 ANQGSEA. The CDR3 totals 14 residues. In DNA, the CDR3 is TGCAGCGTTGTCATGACAGGGGAAGGAGAGACCCAGTACTTC. The encoded protein is CSVVMTGEGETQYF.

The chain carries TRBV27 and TRBJ1-5; TRBD1 matches at 7 bases. This CDR3 comprises 15 residues. Germline CDR1 and CDR2: MNHEY and SMNVEV (reference sequence). The V gene end was trimmed by 7 bases and the J gene end by 0 bases; junction bases not matched to a gene: 6. DNA for the CDR3: TGTGCCAGCAACCTCAGGGGGTATAGCAATCAGCCCCAGCATTTT. It translates to CASNLRGYSNQPQHF.

CDR3 loop: CASSEPSGISETQYF. The CDR3 DNA reads as TGTGCCAGCAGTGAACCTAGCGGGATTTCGGAGACCCAGTACTTC. This chain uses TRBV2 with TRBJ2-5; 9 positions agree with TRBD2. J was trimmed by 5 bases and V by 2 bases; bases with no gene match: 6. Germline CDR1 and CDR2: SNHLY and FYNNEI. The CDR3 covers 15 residues.

This chain links TRBV15 with TRBJ2-7; 14 nucleotides match TRBD2. The CDR3 sequence is 21 residues long. From germline, CDR1 is LNHNV and CDR2 YYDKDF (reference sequence). Trimming took 0 bases from V and 4 from J; bases not matched to a gene: 17. The CDR3 nucleotides read TGTGCCACCAGCAGAGATCGAGGCGGGACTAGCGGGAGAATACTCCTTTACGAGCAGTACTTC. Translation: CATSRDRGGTSGRILLYEQYF.

The CDR3 region is CSASGPTGFPGNQPQHF. DNA for the CDR3: TGCAGCGCCTCCGGACCTACAGGGTTCCCTGGCAATCAGCCCCAGCATTTT. This sequence joins TRBV29-1 and TRBJ1-5; TRBD1 might be the D (6 bases). Trimming removed 7 bases at V and 2 bases at J, with 24 bases between. CDR1 and CDR2 from the germline V gene are SQVTM and ANQGSEA. The CDR3 length is 17 residues. Complete variable domain (other parts from reference TRBV29-1 and TRBJ1-5): SAVISQKPSRDICQRGTSLTIQCQVDSQVTMMFWYRQQPGQSLTLIATANQGSEATYESGFVIDKFPISRPNLTFSTLTVSNMSPEDSSIYLCSASGPTGFPGNQPQHFGDGTRLSIL.

In its sample, this clone was seen once. The chain combines TRBV18 with TRBJ2-5; no clear D gene. The CDR3 contains 13 residues. The V end was cut by 2 bases, the J end by 3 bases, with 7 bases between. Germline V CDR1 and CDR2: KGHSH, LQKENI. The CDR3 DNA reads as TGTGCCAGCTCACCAGGATCCAAAGAGACCCAGTACTTC. This translates into CASSPGSKETQYF. The entire variable domain, with the rest obtained from reference TRBV18 and TRBJ2-5, is as follows: NAGVMQNPRHLVRRRGQEARLRCSPMKGHSHVYWYRQLPEEGLKFMVYLQKENIIDESGMPKERFSAEFPKEGPSILRIQQVVRGDSAAYFCASSPGSKETQYFGPGTRLLVL.